This TCR beta chain was sequenced during a study of blood T cells in healthy people across ages. Study results and limitations: Estimates drawn from one million T cells were deemed to understate diversity. A strong correlation was found between TCR beta diversity and the percentage of naive T cells.

The authors ran a second PCR of about 6 to 11 cycles using a sample-barcoded 5' primer and a J-beta primer mix. Every single cDNA molecule received a tag from a template-switch adaptor with 12 random nucleotides. TCRdb reprocessed the 5' RACE reads with MiXCR, giving one entry per CDR3 protein. The sample consists of around 870,000 distinct CDR3 sequences, 25% to 30% of them appearing once. Germline V gene sequence: CDR1 MNHEY, CDR2 SMNVEV (reference sequence). After removal of 8 bases from V and 1 base from J, the junction contained 3 bases not matched to a gene. CDR3 length: 13 residues. This clonotype was detected ten times or more. Its antigen is undetermined.

The origin of this receptor is an elderly woman in good health. The chain has TRBV27 and TRBJ1-2; 8 bases align to TRBD1. The specimen was blood. Here the CDR3 DNA reads TGTGCCAGCGGGACAGGTGGTAACTATGGCTACACCTTC. Translation: CASGTGGNYGYTF.